This T cell receptor beta chain came from a study of neurological immune-mediated disorders. Study results and caveats: No CDR3 amino acid sequences were shared by expanded clones across subjects, suggesting private repertoires in all groups.

This clonotype was seen ten or more times. Its antigen is not identified. cDNA was made by 5'RACE with 10-nucleotide random UMIs. The yield of each sequencing run was over 170 million TCR-beta sequences from 15-18 subjects. Each CDR3 protein is one row after TCRdb ran MiXCR on the 5' RACE reads. The data hold around 80,000 distinct CDR3 sequences, with 10% observed a single time. V shed 6 bases, J shed 2 bases, and the junction held 5 bases outside the gene matches. Germline V gene lookup returns CDR1 SGHTA and CDR2 FQGTGA. The CDR3 spans 16 residues. The sequenced material came from PBMCs. The chain is built from TRBV7-3 and TRBJ2-6, with 9 bases matching TRBD1. This sequence was found in a man aged 35-49 years in good health. The CDR3 loop reads CASSTTGGAGANVLTF. DNA for the CDR3: TGTGCCAGCAGTACCACAGGGGGCGCTGGGGCCAACGTCCTGACTTTC.